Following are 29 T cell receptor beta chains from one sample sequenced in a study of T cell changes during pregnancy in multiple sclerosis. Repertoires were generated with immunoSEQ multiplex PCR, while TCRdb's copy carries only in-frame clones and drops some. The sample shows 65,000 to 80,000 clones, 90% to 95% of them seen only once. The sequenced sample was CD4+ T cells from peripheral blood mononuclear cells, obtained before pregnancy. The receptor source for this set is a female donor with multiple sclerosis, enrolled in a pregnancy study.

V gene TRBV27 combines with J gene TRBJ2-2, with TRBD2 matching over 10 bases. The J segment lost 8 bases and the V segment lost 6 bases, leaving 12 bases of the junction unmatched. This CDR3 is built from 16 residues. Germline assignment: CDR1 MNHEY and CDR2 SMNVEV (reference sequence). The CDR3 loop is CASRTSGLALRGELFF. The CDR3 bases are TGTGCCAGCAGGACCTCGGGACTAGCGCTTCGGGGGGAGCTGTTTTTT.

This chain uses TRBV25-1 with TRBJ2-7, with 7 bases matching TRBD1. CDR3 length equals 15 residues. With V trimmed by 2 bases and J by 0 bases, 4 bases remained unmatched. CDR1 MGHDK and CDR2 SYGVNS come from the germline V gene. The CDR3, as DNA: TGTGCCAGCAGTGAAGGGACAGAGAGCTCCTACGAGCAGTACTTC. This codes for CASSEGTESSYEQYF.

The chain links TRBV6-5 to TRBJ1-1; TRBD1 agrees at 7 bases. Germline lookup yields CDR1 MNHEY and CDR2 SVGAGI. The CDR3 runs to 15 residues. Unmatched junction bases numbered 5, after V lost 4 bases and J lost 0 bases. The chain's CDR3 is CASSSTGVLNTEAFF. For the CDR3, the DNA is TGTGCCAGCAGTTCTACAGGGGTGCTGAACACTGAAGCTTTCTTT.

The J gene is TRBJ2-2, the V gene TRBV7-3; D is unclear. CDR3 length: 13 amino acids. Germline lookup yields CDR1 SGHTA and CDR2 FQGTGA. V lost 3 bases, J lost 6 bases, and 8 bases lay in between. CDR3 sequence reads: CASSFGRPGELFF. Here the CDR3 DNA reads TGTGCCAGCAGCTTCGGCAGGCCCGGGGAGCTGTTTTTT.

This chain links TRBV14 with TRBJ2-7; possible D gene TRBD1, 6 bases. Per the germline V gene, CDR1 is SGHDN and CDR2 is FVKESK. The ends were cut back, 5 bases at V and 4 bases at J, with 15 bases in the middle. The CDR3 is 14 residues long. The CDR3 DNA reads TGTGCCAGCAGCTACGGAACAGGGCCATACGAGCAGTACTTC. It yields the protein CASSYGTGPYEQYF.

For the CDR3, the DNA is TGTGCCAGCAGCGTAGCGGGGACTGAAGAGACCCAGTACTTC. This codes for CASSVAGTEETQYF. The genes are TRBV9 and TRBJ2-5; D is possibly TRBD2 (6 bases). Trimming removed 0 bases at V and 3 bases at J, with 9 bases between. CDR3 length: 14 amino acids. Germline CDR1 SGDLS, CDR2 YYNGEE.

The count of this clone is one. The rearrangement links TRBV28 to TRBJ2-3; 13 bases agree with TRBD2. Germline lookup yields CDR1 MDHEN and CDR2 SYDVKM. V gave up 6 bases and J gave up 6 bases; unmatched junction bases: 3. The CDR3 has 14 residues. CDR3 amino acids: CASRGTSGVDTQYF. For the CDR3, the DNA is TGTGCCAGCAGGGGGACTAGCGGGGTCGATACGCAGTATTTT.

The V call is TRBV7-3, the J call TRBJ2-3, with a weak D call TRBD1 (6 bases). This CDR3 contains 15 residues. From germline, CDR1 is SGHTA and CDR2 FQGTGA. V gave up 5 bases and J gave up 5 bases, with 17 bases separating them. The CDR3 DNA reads TGTGCCAGCAGCGCCCAGGGGCTCGTGGGAGATACGCAGTATTTT. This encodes CASSAQGLVGDTQYF.

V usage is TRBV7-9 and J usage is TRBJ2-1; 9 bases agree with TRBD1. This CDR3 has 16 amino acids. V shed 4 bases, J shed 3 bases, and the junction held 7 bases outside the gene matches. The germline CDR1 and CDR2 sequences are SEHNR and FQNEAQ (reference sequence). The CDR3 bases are TGTGCCAGCAGCTCCGGGACAGGGTTGATCTACAATGAGCAGTTCTTC. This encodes CASSSGTGLIYNEQFF.

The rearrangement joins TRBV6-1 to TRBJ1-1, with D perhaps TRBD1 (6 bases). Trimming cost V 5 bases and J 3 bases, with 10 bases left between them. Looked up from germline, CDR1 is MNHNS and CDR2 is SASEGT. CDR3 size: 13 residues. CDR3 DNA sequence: TGTGCCAGCAGTTCCAGGGGCTACACTGAAGCTTTCTTT. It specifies CASSSRGYTEAFF.

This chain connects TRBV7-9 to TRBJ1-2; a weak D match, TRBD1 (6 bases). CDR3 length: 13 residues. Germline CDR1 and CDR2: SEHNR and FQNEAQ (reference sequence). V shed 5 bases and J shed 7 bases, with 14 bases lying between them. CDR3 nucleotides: TGTGCCAGCAGCGTTGGACAGCATAGTGGCTACACCTTC. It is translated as CASSVGQHSGYTF.

The CDR3 nucleotides are TGCGCCAGCAGTTCCGGGACAGAAGAGACCCAGTACTTC. Protein product: CASSSGTEETQYF. The chain recombines TRBV5-1 with TRBJ2-5, with 7 bases lining up with TRBD1. V trimming: 5 bases; J trimming: 3 bases; junction bases outside the gene matches: 4. Germline V gene sequence: CDR1 SGHRS, CDR2 YFSETQ. CDR3 size: 13 residues. Complete variable domain (other parts from reference TRBV5-1 and TRBJ2-5): KAGVTQTPRYLIKTRGQQVTLSCSPISGHRSVSWYQQTPGQGLQFLFEYFSETQRNKGNFPGRFSGRQFSNSRSEMNVSTLELGDSALYLCASSSGTEETQYFGPGTRLLVL.

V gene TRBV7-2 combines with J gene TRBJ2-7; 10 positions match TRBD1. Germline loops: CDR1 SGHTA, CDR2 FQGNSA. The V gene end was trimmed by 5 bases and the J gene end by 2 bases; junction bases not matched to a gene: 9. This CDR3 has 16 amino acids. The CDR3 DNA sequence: TGTGCCAGCAGCCCTACAGCGGGACAGGGGACCTACGAGCAGTACTTC. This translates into CASSPTAGQGTYEQYF. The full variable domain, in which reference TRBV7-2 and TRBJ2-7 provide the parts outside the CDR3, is GAGVSQSPSNKVTEKGKDVELRCDPISGHTALYWYRQSLGQGLEFLIYFQGNSAPDKSGLPSDRFSAERTGGSVSTLTIQRTQQEDSAVYLCASSPTAGQGTYEQYFGPGTRLTVT.

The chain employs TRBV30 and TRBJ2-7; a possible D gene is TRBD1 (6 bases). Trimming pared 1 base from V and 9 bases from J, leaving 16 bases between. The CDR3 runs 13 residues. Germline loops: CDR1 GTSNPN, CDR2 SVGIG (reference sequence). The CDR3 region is CAWSEGTRVGQYF. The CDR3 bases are TGTGCCTGGAGTGAAGGGACACGGGTAGGGCAGTACTTC.

The chain's CDR3 is CASSRSGRHHEQYF. For the CDR3, the DNA is TGTGCCAGCAGCCGTAGCGGGAGACACCACGAGCAGTACTTC. This chain uses TRBV5-4 with TRBJ2-7; 9 bases are shared with TRBD2. The ends lost 4 bases at V and 5 bases at J; junction bases unmatched: 7. Looked up from germline, CDR1 is SGHNT and CDR2 is YYREEE (reference sequence). CDR3 length: 14 residues.

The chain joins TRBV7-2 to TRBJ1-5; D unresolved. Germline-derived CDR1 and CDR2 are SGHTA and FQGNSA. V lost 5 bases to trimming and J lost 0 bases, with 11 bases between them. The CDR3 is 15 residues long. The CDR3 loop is CASSPDFYSNQPQHF. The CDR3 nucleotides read TGTGCCAGCAGCCCGGACTTCTATAGCAATCAGCCCCAGCATTTT.

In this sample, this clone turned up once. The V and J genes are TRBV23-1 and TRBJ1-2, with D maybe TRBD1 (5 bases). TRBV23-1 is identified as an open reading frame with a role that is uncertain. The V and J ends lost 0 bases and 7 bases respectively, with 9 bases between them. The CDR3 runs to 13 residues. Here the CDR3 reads CASSQSWGGGYTF. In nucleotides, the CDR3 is TGCGCCAGCAGTCAATCGTGGGGGGGTGGCTACACCTTC.

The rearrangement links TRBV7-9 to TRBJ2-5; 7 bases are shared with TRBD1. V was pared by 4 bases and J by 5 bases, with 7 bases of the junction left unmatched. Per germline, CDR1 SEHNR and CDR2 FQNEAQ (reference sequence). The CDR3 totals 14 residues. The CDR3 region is CASSWDSLSETQYF. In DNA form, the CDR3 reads TGTGCCAGCAGCTGGGACAGCCTATCGGAGACCCAGTACTTC.

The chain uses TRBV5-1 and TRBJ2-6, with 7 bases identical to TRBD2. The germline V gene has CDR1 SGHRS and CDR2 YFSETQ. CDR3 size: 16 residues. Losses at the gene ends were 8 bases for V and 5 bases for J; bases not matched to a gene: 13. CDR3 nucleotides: TGCGCCAGTGGGCCCTCTGGGAGGGCTTGGGCCAACGTCCTGACTTTC. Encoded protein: CASGPSGRAWANVLTF.

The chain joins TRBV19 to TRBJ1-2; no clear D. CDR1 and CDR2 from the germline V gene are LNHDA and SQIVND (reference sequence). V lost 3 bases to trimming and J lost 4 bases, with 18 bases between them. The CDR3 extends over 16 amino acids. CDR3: CASSIVGSGFGYGYTF. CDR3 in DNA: TGTGCCAGTAGTATTGTGGGTAGCGGTTTCGGCTATGGCTACACCTTC.

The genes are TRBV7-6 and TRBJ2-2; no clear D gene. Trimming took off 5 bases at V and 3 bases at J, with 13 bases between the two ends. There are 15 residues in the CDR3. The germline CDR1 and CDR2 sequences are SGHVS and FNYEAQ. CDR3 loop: CASSPLVGDTGELFF. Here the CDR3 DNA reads TGTGCCAGCAGCCCGCTAGTCGGAGACACCGGGGAGCTGTTTTTT.

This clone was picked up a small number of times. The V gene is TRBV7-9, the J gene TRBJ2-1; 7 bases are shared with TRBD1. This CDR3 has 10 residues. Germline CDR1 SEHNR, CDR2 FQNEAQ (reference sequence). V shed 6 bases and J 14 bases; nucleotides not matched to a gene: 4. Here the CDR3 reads CASRSGTEFF. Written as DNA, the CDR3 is TGTGCCAGCAGGTCCGGGACAGAGTTCTTC.

As DNA, the CDR3 is TGTGCCAGCAGCCAAGACTTTAATCAGCCCCAGCATTTT. Protein: CASSQDFNQPQHF. The genes are TRBV4-2 and TRBJ1-5; D unclear. Germline V gives CDR1 LGHNA, CDR2 YNFKEQ. This CDR3 is 13 amino acids long. V was trimmed by 0 bases and J by 4 bases, leaving 4 bases between them.

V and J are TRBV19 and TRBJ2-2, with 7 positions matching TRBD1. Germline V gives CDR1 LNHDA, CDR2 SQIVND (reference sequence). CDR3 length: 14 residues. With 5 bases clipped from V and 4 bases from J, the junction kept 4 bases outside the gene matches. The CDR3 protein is CASSATGLTGELFF. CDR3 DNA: TGTGCCAGTAGTGCGACAGGGCTCACCGGGGAGCTGTTTTTT.

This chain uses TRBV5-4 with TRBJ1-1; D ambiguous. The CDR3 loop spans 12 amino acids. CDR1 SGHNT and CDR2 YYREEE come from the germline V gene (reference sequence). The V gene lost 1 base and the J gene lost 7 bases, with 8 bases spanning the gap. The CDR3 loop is CASSLRGSEAFF. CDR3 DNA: TGTGCCAGCAGCTTGCGAGGCAGTGAAGCTTTCTTT.

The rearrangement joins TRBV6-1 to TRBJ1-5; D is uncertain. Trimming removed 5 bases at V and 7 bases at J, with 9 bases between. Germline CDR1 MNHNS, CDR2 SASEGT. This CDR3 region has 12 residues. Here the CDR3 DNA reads TGTGCCAGCAGTTCCGAACGGCAGCCCCAGCATTTT. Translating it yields CASSSERQPQHF.

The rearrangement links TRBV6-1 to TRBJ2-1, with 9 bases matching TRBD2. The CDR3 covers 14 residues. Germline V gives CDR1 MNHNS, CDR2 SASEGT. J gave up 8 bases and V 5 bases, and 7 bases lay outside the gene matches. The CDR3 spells CASSLTSGLYEQFF. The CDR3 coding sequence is TGTGCCAGCAGTTTAACTAGCGGGTTATATGAGCAGTTCTTC.

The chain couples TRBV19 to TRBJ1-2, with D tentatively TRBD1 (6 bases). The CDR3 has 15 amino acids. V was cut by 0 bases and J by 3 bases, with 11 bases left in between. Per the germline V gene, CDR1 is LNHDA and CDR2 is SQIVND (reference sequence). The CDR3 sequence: CASSIDYGGDYGYTF. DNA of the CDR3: TGTGCCAGTAGTATAGATTATGGGGGCGACTATGGCTACACCTTC.

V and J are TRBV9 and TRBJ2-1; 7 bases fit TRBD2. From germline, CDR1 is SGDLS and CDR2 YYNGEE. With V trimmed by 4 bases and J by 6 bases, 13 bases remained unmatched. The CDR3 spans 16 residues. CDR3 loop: CASSNRRSGRLNEQFF. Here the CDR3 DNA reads TGTGCCAGCAGCAACCGGCGGTCCGGGAGGCTCAATGAGCAGTTCTTC.